This T cell receptor beta chain was identified in a study of blood T cell repertoires in COVID-19 (dated by TCRdb to between 2020 and 2021). Background for the entire study: The collaborator samples originated in the United States, Italy and Spain and spanned the acute and convalescent phases of COVID-19. The dataset comprised deeply sampled blood TCRbeta repertoires from subjects exposed to, actively infected with, or recovered from COVID-19. The repertoires were released in a freely available public database intended as a resource for research on the immune response to SARS-CoV-2. The material from the prospective study consisted of cDNA or gDNA derived from T cells, B-cell-depleted T cells, or PBMCs. The samples were drawn from the first 160 participants of the ongoing ImmuneRACE study and from 950 to 1,500 subjects provided by 6 global collaborators. Sample metadata almost always included a de-identified subject ID, COVID-19 status, age in years and sex. HLA class I and class II types, where available, came from metadata supplied by the sample provider rather than from assay-based typing.

TCRbeta CDR3 regions were amplified from genomic DNA by means of the immunoSEQ Assay, a bias-controlled multiplex PCR. As for how the authors treated the data: Within the assay, amplification of reference gene primers was used to estimate how many nucleated cells each sample contained. To quantify the absolute abundance of each unique TCRbeta CDR3 rearrangement, sequence reads were collapsed and filtered. For each sample, productive Simpson clonality was calculated as the square root of Simpson's diversity index across productive rearrangements. This immuneACCESS table, as held by TCRdb, lists in-frame sequences with V and J called but not all clones. Of the missing ones, under half trace to an unresolved V gene in checked studies; the others have no known cause. V, J and clone size are taken as reported in that table, and D and trimming were inferred from the DNA itself. The sample table lists more than 150,000 clones, roughly 89% of them with a count of one. Of the sample, 0.62% falls within the top ten clones.

The collaborating institutions used their own protocols to collect whole blood in K2EDTA tubes. For TCRbeta analysis, collaborator samples were shipped as frozen whole blood, as isolated PBMCs, or as DNA extracted from either sample type. Including the terminal cysteine and phenylalanine, the CDR3 comprises 17 residues. Just CDR3 DNA is preserved here, 51 bases in frame from base 1. CDR1 and CDR2, per the germline V gene (reference sequence), are LNHDA and SQIVND. V was cut back by 5 bases and J by 2 bases, leaving a gap of 19 bases between them. Summary of the overall study and its limitations: Clinical and demographic metadata were provided uncurated, with the amount varying by source and participant.

To note about this clone: What this receptor recognizes is not known. Base-call qualities are not available, and no considerably larger clone is one nucleotide away.

The sequence links TRBV19 to TRBJ1-5, with no reliable assignment of the D segment. Sequencing was carried out using peripheral blood. The clonotype was recovered from a man aged 45-65 years with acute or convalescent COVID-19. The CDR3 has the sequence CASSARRAGLGNQPQHF. DNA sequence: TGTGCCAGTAGTGCGAGGCGGGCAGGCTTGGGCAATCAGCCCCAGCATTTT.